This passage covers 12 T cell receptor beta chains from one sample sequenced in a study of blood T cells in healthy people across ages. A second PCR, run for about 7 to 11 cycles, used a sample-barcoded 5' primer plus a J-beta primer mix. MiXCR, run by TCRdb on the 5' RACE reads, gives a single entry per CDR3 protein. Found here are hundreds of thousands of distinct CDR3 sequences, 58% of them singletons; the top ten hold around 37%. The specimen was blood. These receptors all come from a man aged 55 to 70 in good health.

V and J are TRBV24-1 and TRBJ2-3; D unresolved. Germline V CDR1 and CDR2: KGHDR, SFDVKD. The V and J ends lost 4 bases and 2 bases respectively, with 18 bases between them. There are 17 residues in the CDR3. The DNA of the CDR3 is TGTGCCACCAGTGAATCCGCCAAGGGCTTTTACACAGATACGCAGTATTTT. Protein sequence: CATSESAKGFYTDTQYF.

The chain joins TRBV20-1 to TRBJ2-1; D is uncertain. The CDR3 is 14 residues long. Germline CDR1 and CDR2: DFQATT and SNEGSKA (reference sequence). V was cut by 6 bases and J by 7 bases, with 19 bases left in between. CDR3 bases: TGCAGTGCCATGATATGGGGTTTGAGGAATGAGCAGTTCTTC. Translated, it gives CSAMIWGLRNEQFF.

Of note for this clonotype: Mismatch with germline at one junction end may stem from a read error. This chain joins TRBV5-1 and TRBJ2-5, with TRBD2 matching over 11 bases. The germline V gene has CDR1 SGHRS and CDR2 YFSETQ. The CDR3 is made up of 16 amino acids. The CDR3: CASSLFLAGGQETRYF. The CDR3 nucleotides are TGCGCCAGCAGCTTGTTCCTAGCGGGGGGCCAAGAGACCCGGTACTTC.

In its sample, this clonotype was seen once. V usage is TRBV20-1 and J usage is TRBJ2-5; D unclear. The CDR3 consists of 11 residues. Germline V gene lookup returns CDR1 DFQATT and CDR2 SNEGSKA (reference sequence). The ends were cut back, 4 bases at V and 3 bases at J, with 6 bases in the middle. CDR3 in DNA: TGCAGTGCTACTAAAGAAGAGACCCAGTACTTC. Its translation is CSATKEETQYF.

The V gene is TRBV20-1, the J gene TRBJ2-7, with 7 bases that match TRBD2. The length of the CDR3 is 14 residues. The germline gives CDR1 DFQATT, CDR2 SNEGSKA (reference sequence). V shed 5 bases, J shed 6 bases, and the junction held 13 bases outside the gene matches. The CDR3 loop reads CSAQVASGWSEQYF. The CDR3 DNA reads as TGCAGTGCTCAGGTCGCTAGCGGTTGGTCCGAGCAGTACTTC.

The V gene is TRBV5-1, the J gene TRBJ2-5, with 8 nucleotides matching TRBD1. V trimming: 4 bases; J trimming: 6 bases; junction bases outside the gene matches: 8. CDR3 length: 14 residues. The germline gives CDR1 SGHRS, CDR2 YFSETQ. The CDR3 loop reads CASSRSQGAQTQYF. CDR3 nucleotides: TGCGCCAGCAGCCGTTCGCAGGGGGCGCAGACCCAGTACTTC.

V gene TRBV6-5 combines with J gene TRBJ2-5; 7 positions match TRBD2. Trimming at V came to 6 bases and at J to 3 bases, leaving 13 bases not matched to a gene. Germline CDR1 is MNHEY and CDR2 is SVGAGI. This CDR3 has 16 residues. CDR3 sequence: CASSTRLASHKETQYF. In DNA form, the CDR3 reads TGTGCCAGCAGCACACGACTAGCCTCACACAAAGAGACCCAGTACTTC.

The gene calls are TRBV11-2 and TRBJ1-4; unclear D gene. V lost 4 bases to trimming and J lost 6 bases, with 12 bases between them. The CDR3 loop spans 14 amino acids. Germline V lookup: CDR1 SGHAT, CDR2 FQNNGV. The CDR3 reads CASSSEAEDEKLFF. Written as DNA, the CDR3 is TGTGCCAGCAGCTCCGAAGCGGAGGATGAAAAACTGTTTTTT. Combining the CDR3 with reference TRBV11-2 and TRBJ1-4 gives the whole variable domain EAGVAQSPRYKIIEKRQSVAFWCNPISGHATLYWYQQILGQGPKLLIQFQNNGVVDDSQLPKDRFSAERLKGVDSTLKIQPAKLEDSAVYLCASSSEAEDEKLFFGSGTQLSVL.

The chain is built from TRBV7-2 and TRBJ1-1; D uncertain. Germline values: CDR1 SGHTA, CDR2 FQGNSA. Trimming took 5 bases from V and 0 from J, leaving 10 bases between them. The CDR3 loop spans 14 amino acids. This CDR3 reads CASSQGPVNTEAFF. Written as DNA, the CDR3 is TGTGCCAGCAGCCAAGGACCGGTGAACACTGAAGCTTTCTTT. The full variable domain, rest sourced from reference TRBV7-2 and TRBJ1-1, is GAGVSQSPSNKVTEKGKDVELRCDPISGHTALYWYRQSLGQGLEFLIYFQGNSAPDKSGLPSDRFSAERTGGSVSTLTIQRTQQEDSAVYLCASSQGPVNTEAFFGQGTRLTVV.

This chain links TRBV21-1 with TRBJ2-5; the D call of TRBD1 is as the table states it, not checked on the DNA. The J call may be mistaken, given a closer DNA end match to TRBJ2-7. TRBV21-1 is flagged as a pseudogene. This CDR3 has 17 residues. The CDR3 bases are TGTGCCAGCAGCAAAGATGGCCGGCAAAGGGACGTGGGCGAGCAGTACTTC. This gives the protein CASSKDGRQRDVGEQYF.

The chain carries TRBV6-6 and TRBJ2-3; weak D call: TRBD1 (7 bases). CDR3 size: 16 residues. Germline V lookup: CDR1 MNHNY, CDR2 SVGAGI (reference sequence). The V and J ends lost 6 bases and 0 bases respectively, with 16 bases between them. CDR3 in DNA: TGTGCCAGCAGCGGGGGACAGCCTGCTAGCACAGATACGCAGTATTTT. This codes for CASSGGQPASTDTQYF.

The rearrangement links TRBV20-1 to TRBJ1-5; a weak D match, TRBD1 (6 bases). The CDR3 sequence is 14 residues long. The V and J ends lost 3 bases and 5 bases respectively, with 14 bases between them. The V gene's germline CDR1 is DFQATT and CDR2 SNEGSKA (reference sequence). CDR3 residues: CSASPRDNYQPQHF. The CDR3 DNA follows: TGCAGTGCTAGCCCCCGGGACAACTATCAGCCCCAGCATTTT.